The sequence of this T cell receptor beta chain was determined in a study of PD-L1 blockade in urothelial cancer. The repertoire was sequenced with immunoSEQ multiplex PCR; TCRdb's copy has only in-frame clones and lacks some. The sample carries more than 45,000 clones, roughly 77% recorded once. The study enrolled patients with locally advanced or metastatic urothelial carcinoma. This CDR3 contains 13 residues. The germline V and J ends were trimmed by 2 bases and 7 bases, with 11 bases remaining between them. Germline-derived CDR1 and CDR2 are SGHTA and FQGNSA. This TCR was sampled from a man aged 65-85 years with urothelial cancer. The chain is built from TRBV7-2 and TRBJ2-5; D is ambiguous. This specimen consisted of PBMCs, obtained around atezolizumab (anti-PD-L1) treatment. CDR3 loop: CASSLSRSGTQYF. The DNA of the CDR3 is TGTGCCAGCAGCTTATCCAGGTCCGGGACCCAGTACTTC.